The 22 T cell receptor beta chains listed next were all sequenced from one sample in a study of blood T cell repertoires in COVID-19. The repertoire was sequenced with immunoSEQ multiplex PCR; TCRdb's copy has only in-frame clones and lacks some. This table holds 200,000 to 300,000 clones, 82% found once. Sequencing was carried out using peripheral blood. The receptors stem from a woman in her 70s with acute or convalescent COVID-19.

The chain recombines TRBV19 with TRBJ1-3; D gene ambiguous. This CDR3 contains 15 residues. Trimming cost V 3 bases and J 0 bases, with 9 bases left between them. Germline V gives CDR1 LNHDA, CDR2 SQIVND (reference sequence). The CDR3 DNA sequence: TGTGCCAGTAGTATGGGTGAGGTCTCTGGAAACACCATATATTTT. Protein product: CASSMGEVSGNTIYF.

The rearrangement joins TRBV12-3 or TRBV12-4 to TRBJ2-1; D call uncertain. Between the trimmed V and J ends, which lost 8 bases and 6 bases, there was a span of 8 bases. This CDR3 spans 11 amino acids. The CDR3 DNA is TGTGCCAGCGTCTATGGCAATGAGCAGTTCTTC. This sequence encodes CASVYGNEQFF.

The chain combines TRBV10-3 with TRBJ1-5; 7 bases agree with TRBD1. The V gene's germline CDR1 is ENHRY and CDR2 SYGVKD. This CDR3 region has 14 residues. V lost 4 bases and J lost 7; bases outside the gene matches: 7. The CDR3 bases are TGTGCCATCAGTGGCGGGGCAGGGGGACAGCCCCAGCATTTT. Translation: CAISGGAGGQPQHF.

Points on this clone: Other DNA sequences in the sample encode the same CDR3. This rearrangement joins TRBV5-1 to TRBJ2-2, with D perhaps matching TRBD2 (7 bases). The ends were cut back, 0 bases at V and 6 bases at J, with 18 bases in the middle. Germline loops: CDR1 SGHRS, CDR2 YFSETQ. The CDR3 loop spans 17 amino acids. CDR3 amino acids: CASSLAYRGAGAGELFF. The CDR3 DNA follows: TGCGCCAGCAGCTTGGCTTACCGGGGGGCGGGGGCCGGGGAGCTGTTTTTT.

The chain employs TRBV27 and TRBJ1-5, with TRBD1 matching over 10 bases. Germline CDR1 and CDR2: MNHEY and SMNVEV (reference sequence). CDR3 length: 17 amino acids. With 5 bases clipped from V and 0 bases from J, the junction kept 7 bases outside the gene matches. In nucleotides, the CDR3 is TGTGCCAGCAGTAAATGGACAGGGGGATATAGCAATCAGCCCCAGCATTTT. It translates to CASSKWTGGYSNQPQHF.

The chain recombines TRBV7-2 with TRBJ1-5; D perhaps matches TRBD1 (6 bases). The ends were cut back, 1 base at V and 2 bases at J, with 12 bases in the middle. CDR1 is SGHTA, CDR2 FQGNSA, per germline. CDR3 length equals 16 residues. In DNA form, the CDR3 reads TGTGCCAGCAGCTTAGAGGGGGGGCTAGGCAATCAGCCCCAGCATTTT. Translated: CASSLEGGLGNQPQHF.

This chain uses TRBV28 with TRBJ1-1; TRBD1 might be the D (5 bases). Germline assignment: CDR1 MDHEN and CDR2 SYDVKM. This CDR3 is 15 amino acids long. Trimming took 1 base from V and 0 from J, leaving 9 bases between them. Here the CDR3 DNA reads TGTGCCAGCAGTTTATCGCCAGGGATGAACACTGAAGCTTTCTTT. It is translated as CASSLSPGMNTEAFF.

V and J are TRBV4-3 and TRBJ1-2, with D possibly being TRBD1 (6 bases). The CDR3 has 14 residues. Germline CDR1 LGHNA, CDR2 YSLEER. V was clipped by 4 bases and J by 0 bases, with 9 bases between them. The CDR3 protein is CASSPDSTNYGYTF. The CDR3 DNA sequence: TGCGCCAGCAGCCCGGACAGCACTAACTATGGCTACACCTTC.

V gene TRBV3-1 (or the pseudogene TRBV3-2) combines with J gene TRBJ1-1, with D uncertain. The V end was cut by 3 bases, the J end by 2 bases, with 10 bases between. CDR3 length equals 14 residues. Germline values: CDR1 LGHDT, CDR2 YNNKEL (reference sequence). The CDR3 DNA reads as TGTGCCAGCAGCCAGGGCCCTTCTAACACTGAAGCTTTCTTT. Translating gives CASSQGPSNTEAFF.

Concerning this clone itself: Other DNA sequences in this specimen translate into the identical CDR3. The J gene is TRBJ1-1, the V gene TRBV12-3 or TRBV12-4; no firm D call. This CDR3 spans 13 amino acids. Trimming removed 3 bases at V and 1 base at J, with 6 bases between. CDR3 protein: CASSFGGNTEAFF. The DNA of the CDR3 is TGTGCCAGCAGTTTCGGAGGGAACACTGAAGCTTTCTTT.

There are a few counts of this clone. The V and J genes are TRBV20-1 and TRBJ2-7; the match to TRBD1 covers 7 bases. The CDR3 contains 15 residues. Germline V lookup: CDR1 DFQATT, CDR2 SNEGSKA (reference sequence). The V gene end was trimmed by 3 bases and the J gene end by 6 bases; junction bases not matched to a gene: 14. The CDR3 loop is CSASFVARGFGEQYF. The CDR3 DNA reads TGCAGTGCTAGTTTTGTGGCCAGGGGGTTTGGCGAGCAGTACTTC.

V and J are TRBV19 and TRBJ2-3; 8 bases are a match to TRBD2. Trimming cost V 8 bases and J 1 base; bases outside gene matches: 5. The CDR3 has 14 amino acids. Germline V lookup: CDR1 LNHDA, CDR2 SQIVND (reference sequence). The chain's CDR3 is CASAPGLGTDTQYF. CDR3 nucleotide sequence: TGTGCCAGTGCCCCGGGACTAGGCACAGATACGCAGTATTTT.

The rearrangement joins TRBV10-3 to TRBJ1-5, with D hard to call. Trimming stripped 3 bases from V and 0 bases from J, with 6 bases between. Germline V gives CDR1 ENHRY, CDR2 SYGVKD. CDR3 length equals 14 residues. The CDR3 nucleotides are TGTGCCATCAGTGACCAGTATAGCAATCAGCCCCAGCATTTT. Protein sequence: CAISDQYSNQPQHF.

The rearrangement links TRBV4-3 to TRBJ2-4; D is unresolved. Germline assignment: CDR1 LGHNA and CDR2 YSLEER. Trimming stripped 1 base from V and 6 bases from J, with 16 bases between. The CDR3 is 16 residues long. The DNA for the CDR3 is TGCGCCAGCAGCCAAGCTACTTTGCAAGCCGGAAACATTCAGTACTTC. This translates into CASSQATLQAGNIQYF.

The chain links TRBV28 to TRBJ2-5; TRBD2 is a possible D gene (6 bases). The CDR3 is 13 amino acids. V lost 4 bases and J lost 4, with 10 bases in between. Germline CDR1 reads MDHEN; CDR2 reads SYDVKM. CDR3 bases: TGTGCCAGCAGTTCGGTGGGGGGAGAGACCCAGTACTTC. Its translation is CASSSVGGETQYF.

The rearrangement links TRBV4-3 to TRBJ2-2; tentatively, D is TRBD2 (6 bases). This CDR3 contains 17 residues. V was trimmed by 2 bases and J by 4 bases, leaving 17 bases between them. Germline CDR1 reads LGHNA; CDR2 reads YSLEER. In nucleotides, the CDR3 is TGCGCCAGCAGCCAACCCCCTGCGGGGCGTAGCACCGGGGAGCTGTTTTTT. Its protein is CASSQPPAGRSTGELFF.

The J gene is TRBJ1-1, the V gene TRBV30, with a weak D call TRBD1 (5 bases). The germline V gene has CDR1 GTSNPN and CDR2 SVGIG (reference sequence). Trimming stripped 0 bases from V and 1 base from J, with 9 bases between. The CDR3 sequence is 14 residues long. The CDR3 region is CAWSVWGGNTEAFF. CDR3 nucleotide sequence: TGTGCCTGGAGTGTATGGGGGGGGAACACTGAAGCTTTCTTT. The whole variable domain, remainder taken from reference TRBV30 and TRBJ1-1, is SQTIHQWPATLVQPVGSPLSLECTVEGTSNPNLYWYRQAAGRGLQLLFYSVGIGQISSEVPQNLSASRPQDRQFILSSKKLLLSDSGFYLCAWSVWGGNTEAFFGQGTRLTVV.

The chain links TRBV28 to TRBJ2-2; a weak D match, TRBD1 (6 bases). Germline CDR1 reads MDHEN; CDR2 reads SYDVKM. V gave up 5 bases and J gave up 5 bases, with 15 bases separating them. The CDR3 has 15 residues. CDR3 sequence (DNA): TGTGCCAGCAGTCCGCCCTTAGGGGGTACCGGGGAGCTGTTTTTT. This gives the protein CASSPPLGGTGELFF.

This sequence joins TRBV5-4 and TRBJ1-2; D is unresolved. Germline CDR1 SGHNT, CDR2 YYREEE (reference sequence). This CDR3 contains 14 residues. The V gene lost 0 bases and the J gene lost 0 bases, with 6 bases spanning the gap. The CDR3 sequence is CASSLGRTNYGYTF. CDR3 nucleotide sequence: TGTGCCAGCAGCTTGGGCAGGACTAACTATGGCTACACCTTC.

The chain combines TRBV28 with TRBJ2-1; 7 bases match TRBD1. This CDR3 is 12 amino acids long. Per the germline V gene, CDR1 is MDHEN and CDR2 is SYDVKM. The V and J ends lost 6 bases and 8 bases, in that order; junction bases with no gene match: 4. The CDR3 coding sequence is TGTGCCAGCAGCCGACAGGGATATGAGCAGTTCTTC. This translates into CASSRQGYEQFF.

The chain couples TRBV6-6 to TRBJ1-6, with 8 nucleotides matching TRBD1. The CDR3 spans 16 residues. Germline values: CDR1 MNHNY, CDR2 SVGAGI (reference sequence). Unmatched junction bases numbered 8, after V lost 5 bases and J lost 5 bases. The CDR3 loop is CASSRATGVNNSPLHF. The CDR3 coding sequence is TGTGCCAGCAGTAGAGCGACAGGGGTAAATAATTCACCCCTCCACTTT.

This clone was seen just once. The rearrangement joins TRBV10-3 to TRBJ1-2; TRBD1 agrees at 10 bases. Germline loops: CDR1 ENHRY, CDR2 SYGVKD. The V gene end was trimmed by 6 bases and the J gene end by 5 bases; junction bases not matched to a gene: 6. The CDR3 is 14 amino acids. CDR3 coding DNA: TGTGCCATCAGCGCAAGGACAGGGGGTTATGGCTACACCTTC. Translated, it gives CAISARTGGYGYTF.